The 20 T cell receptor beta chains below all came from one sample that was sequenced in a study of PD-L1 blockade in urothelial cancer. Profiled with immunoSEQ multiplex PCR; TCRdb holds only in-frame clones, not every one. The table lists some 52,000 clones, around three quarters of them singletons. The sample was PBMCs, taken around atezolizumab (anti-PD-L1) treatment. The receptors were sampled from a man between 65 and 85 years old with urothelial cancer.

The chain joins TRBV5-6 to TRBJ2-3; D may be TRBD2 (5 bases). Trimming removed 4 bases from V and 7 bases from J, with 10 bases in between. From germline, CDR1 is SGHDT and CDR2 YYEEEE. The CDR3 runs to 12 residues. CDR3: CASSGPGNTQYF. For the CDR3, the DNA is TGTGCCAGCAGCGGGCCGGGGAATACGCAGTATTTT.

The genes are TRBV29-1 and TRBJ2-7, with a tentative D call TRBD1 (6 bases). V lost 3 bases and J lost 7, with 13 bases in between. This CDR3 has 12 residues. Germline V lookup: CDR1 SQVTM, CDR2 ANQGSEA. CDR3 residues: CSVETGGAEQYF. The CDR3 coding sequence is TGCAGCGTTGAGACAGGTGGGGCGGAGCAGTACTTC.

This clone has just one count. The rearrangement uses TRBV30 and TRBJ2-3; TRBD2 aligns across 11 bases. Germline values: CDR1 GTSNPN, CDR2 SVGIG (reference sequence). The CDR3 loop spans 15 amino acids. Unmatched junction bases numbered 6, after V lost 5 bases and J lost 2 bases. The CDR3 is CAWGSSGRLTDTQYF. The CDR3 coding sequence is TGTGCCTGGGGGTCTAGCGGGAGGCTCACAGATACGCAGTATTTT.

The chain employs TRBV6-1 and TRBJ1-1, with D possibly TRBD1 on 5 matching bases. Germline CDR1 reads MNHNS; CDR2 reads SASEGT. V shed 4 bases and J shed 4 bases, with 16 bases lying between them. The CDR3 length is 15 residues. The CDR3 DNA follows: TGTGCCAGCAGTGTAGCAGGGAGGTCTAGCACTGAAGCTTTCTTT. Its protein is CASSVAGRSSTEAFF.

In DNA form, the CDR3 reads TGTGCCAGCAGCGCCGGGACTGATGCCAACGAGCAGTACTTC. Protein sequence: CASSAGTDANEQYF. The chain uses TRBV7-6 and TRBJ2-7, with a tentative D call TRBD2 (6 bases). Germline CDR1 SGHVS, CDR2 FNYEAQ. This CDR3 has 14 residues. The V end was cut by 5 bases, the J end by 5 bases, with 16 bases between.

V is TRBV30 and J is TRBJ2-3; possible D gene TRBD2, 6 bases. The CDR3 runs to 12 residues. The V and J ends lost 4 bases and 3 bases respectively, with 8 bases between them. Per the germline V gene, CDR1 is GTSNPN and CDR2 is SVGIG (reference sequence). CDR3 in DNA: TGTGCCTGGACCGGGAGAACAGATACGCAGTATTTT. Translating it yields CAWTGRTDTQYF.

The V call is TRBV15, the J call TRBJ2-3; TRBD1 agrees at 8 bases. V dropped 5 bases and J dropped 0; count of bases not matched to a gene: 7. The CDR3 is made up of 16 amino acids. Germline CDR1 LNHNV, CDR2 YYDKDF (reference sequence). In nucleotides, the CDR3 is TGTGCCACCAGCCGTGGACAGGGACCTAGCACAGATACGCAGTATTTT. Protein sequence: CATSRGQGPSTDTQYF.

The chain couples TRBV28 to TRBJ2-1; D gene uncertain. The CDR3 is 15 residues long. Germline-derived CDR1 and CDR2 are MDHEN and SYDVKM. V dropped 3 bases and J dropped 7 bases, with 16 bases sitting between them. The CDR3 DNA follows: TGTGCCAGCAGTTTTTCCGCGGCCGCCTCTAATGAGCAGTTCTTC. Residues: CASSFSAAASNEQFF.

This chain links TRBV4-2 with TRBJ2-3, with 10 bases that match TRBD2. CDR3 length: 17 amino acids. V shed 5 bases and J 2 bases; nucleotides not matched to a gene: 10. CDR1 LGHNA and CDR2 YNFKEQ come from the germline V gene. The CDR3 sequence: CASSSRGAGGPTDTQYF. The CDR3 DNA follows: TGTGCCAGCAGCTCAAGGGGAGCGGGGGGGCCCACAGATACGCAGTATTTT.

The chain has TRBV5-1 and TRBJ2-1, with a weak D call TRBD1 (6 bases). CDR1 and CDR2 from the germline V gene are SGHRS and YFSETQ. The CDR3 extends over 14 amino acids. V lost 0 bases, J lost 7 bases, and 11 bases lay in between. Here the CDR3 DNA reads TGCGCCAGCAGCTTGGGGACAGTCGGGAATGAGCAGTTCTTC. As protein: CASSLGTVGNEQFF.

This clone was detected a few times. The V call is TRBV5-1, the J call TRBJ2-1; 8 bases map to TRBD2. The V segment lost 4 bases and the J segment 3 bases; nucleotides outside the gene matches: 3. CDR3 length: 14 amino acids. Germline loops: CDR1 SGHRS, CDR2 YFSETQ. The CDR3 DNA reads TGCGCCAGCAGCATCAGCGGGAGCTACAATGAGCAGTTCTTC. This gives the protein CASSISGSYNEQFF.

This clone is a singleton in its sample. The chain couples TRBV13 to TRBJ1-4, with 7 bases matching TRBD1. The ends lost 6 bases at V and 12 bases at J; junction bases unmatched: 19. The germline gives CDR1 PRHDT, CDR2 FYEKMQ (reference sequence). The CDR3 has 16 residues. CDR3 in amino acids: CASRRGGRTATSELFF. The CDR3 DNA reads as TGTGCCAGCAGAAGAGGGGGCCGGACAGCGACGAGCGAACTGTTTTTT.

V and J are TRBV14 and TRBJ2-2; 9 bases map to TRBD1. The germline V gene encodes CDR1 SGHDN and CDR2 FVKESK. The CDR3 is 15 residues long. The V and J ends lost 4 bases and 4 bases, in that order; junction bases with no gene match: 4. The DNA of the CDR3 is TGTGCCAGCAGCCGAAACAGGGGGCCCACCGGGGAGCTGTTTTTT. Translating gives CASSRNRGPTGELFF.

V is TRBV7-3 and J is TRBJ1-1, with D hard to call. CDR1 and CDR2 from the germline V gene are SGHTA and FQGTGA. The CDR3 is 14 residues long. Trimming removed 2 bases at V and 4 bases at J, with 11 bases between. The CDR3: CASSLDPPGTEAFF. CDR3 DNA: TGTGCCAGCAGCTTAGACCCCCCGGGCACTGAAGCTTTCTTT.

The CDR3 DNA follows: TGTGCCAGCAATACTCGGGAGTTTGGCAATCAGCCCCAGCATTTT. It codes for CASNTREFGNQPQHF. This sequence joins TRBV2 and TRBJ1-5; D call uncertain. V lost 7 bases and J lost 2, with 15 bases in between. Germline lookup yields CDR1 SNHLY and CDR2 FYNNEI. The CDR3 sequence is 15 residues long. The full variable domain, with the rest looked up from reference TRBV2 and TRBJ1-5, is EPEVTQTPSHQVTQMGQEVILRCVPISNHLYFYWYRQILGQKVEFLVSFYNNEISEKSEIFDDQFSVERPDGSNFTLKIRSTKLEDSAMYFCASNTREFGNQPQHFGDGTRLSIL.

The chain employs TRBV28 and TRBJ2-2, with 9 bases fitting TRBD2. The V and J ends lost 6 bases and 7 bases, in that order; junction bases with no gene match: 3. From germline, CDR1 is MDHEN and CDR2 SYDVKM. CDR3 length equals 13 residues. The CDR3 here is CASRAGGNGELFF. CDR3 sequence (DNA): TGTGCCAGCAGAGCGGGAGGAAACGGGGAGCTGTTTTTT.

This clone turned up a few times. J is TRBJ1-2 and V is TRBV27; TRBD1 might be the D (6 bases). The V gene lost 5 bases and the J gene lost 8 bases, with 18 bases spanning the gap. This CDR3 contains 14 residues. Germline values: CDR1 MNHEY, CDR2 SMNVEV (reference sequence). The chain's CDR3 is CASSPLGGLGGYTF. In DNA, the CDR3 is TGTGCCAGCAGTCCCCTCGGGGGGCTAGGCGGCTACACCTTC.

The chain recombines TRBV7-2 with TRBJ1-1; a weak D match, TRBD1 (6 bases). V was trimmed by 5 bases and J by 1 base, leaving 11 bases between them. CDR1 and CDR2 from the germline V gene are SGHTA and FQGNSA. This CDR3 spans 14 amino acids. The CDR3, as DNA: TGTGCCAGCAGCAGACGACAGGAGAACACTGAAGCTTTCTTT. Translated: CASSRRQENTEAFF.

The sample holds one count of this clone. Distinct nucleotide sequences in the sample also encode this CDR3. The chain couples TRBV6-5 to TRBJ2-3; 7 bases map to TRBD1. Germline V gene sequence: CDR1 MNHEY, CDR2 SVGAGI. The CDR3 has 14 residues. V lost 6 bases and J lost 1; bases outside the gene matches: 4. CDR3 in DNA: TGTGCCAGCAGACCCGGACAGGGCACAGATACGCAGTATTTT. It yields the protein CASRPGQGTDTQYF.

The chain is built from TRBV9 and TRBJ2-1, with TRBD1 as a possible D gene (5 bases). Trimming removed 1 base at V and 5 bases at J, with 7 bases between. The CDR3 spans 13 residues. Germline CDR1 reads SGDLS; CDR2 reads YYNGEE. This CDR3 is CASSVQDNNEQFF. The CDR3 region has the DNA TGTGCCAGCAGCGTACAGGACAACAATGAGCAGTTCTTC. The full variable domain, rest sourced from reference TRBV9 and TRBJ2-1, is DSGVTQTPKHLITATGQRVTLRCSPRSGDLSVYWYQQSLDQGLQFLIQYYNGEERAKGNILERFSAQQFPDLHSELNLSSLELGDSALYFCASSVQDNNEQFFGPGTRLTVL.